This T cell receptor beta chain emerged from a study of T cells in women clearing cervical HPV infection. Looking at the study overall: HLA type could not be excluded as a confounder. Findings and limits, study-wide: Repertoire richness, not evenness, was significantly elevated in CIN3+ cases versus controls. Timing of associations relative to infection is unclear; T-cell subsets were not isolated.

The CDR3 contains 13 residues. V lost 7 bases to trimming and J lost 0 bases, with 7 bases between them. CDR1 SEHNR and CDR2 FQNEAQ come from the germline V gene (reference sequence). Turning to this clone: The antigen is undetermined. The read ends 3 residues shy of where the CDR3 ends; the end is completed using the germline J gene.

immunoSEQ multiplex PCR used an average of around 1,100 ng genomic DNA. Libraries were prepared by immunoSEQ multiplex PCR; TCRdb keeps only in-frame clonotypes and omits some of them. The specimen's table records over 15,000 clones. The rearrangement uses TRBV7-9 and TRBJ1-3; D is undetermined. The sample consisted of blood buffy coat. The source is a woman between 18 and 70 years old with a cervical HPV16 infection that either progressed to CIN3+ or cleared (not recorded which). The CDR3 spells CASMGTSGNTIYF. CDR3 DNA, as far as it was read: TGTGCCAGCATGGGCACCTCTGGAAACACC.